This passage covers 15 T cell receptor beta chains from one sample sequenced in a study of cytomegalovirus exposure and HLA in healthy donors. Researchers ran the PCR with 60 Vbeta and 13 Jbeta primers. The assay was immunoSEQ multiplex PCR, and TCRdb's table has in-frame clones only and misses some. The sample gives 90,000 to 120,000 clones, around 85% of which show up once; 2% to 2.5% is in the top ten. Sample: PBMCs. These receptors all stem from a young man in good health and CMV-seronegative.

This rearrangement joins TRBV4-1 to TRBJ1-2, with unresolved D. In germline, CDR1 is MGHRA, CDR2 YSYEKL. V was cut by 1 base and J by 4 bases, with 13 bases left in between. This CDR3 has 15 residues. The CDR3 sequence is CASSQVGDRRYGYTF. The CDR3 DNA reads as TGCGCCAGCAGCCAAGTTGGAGACCGACGCTATGGCTACACCTTC.

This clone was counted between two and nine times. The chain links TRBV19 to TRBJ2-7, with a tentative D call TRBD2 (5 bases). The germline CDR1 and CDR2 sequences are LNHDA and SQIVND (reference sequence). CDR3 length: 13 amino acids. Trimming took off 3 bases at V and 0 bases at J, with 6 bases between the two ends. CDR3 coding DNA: TGTGCCAGTAGTATGGGGAGCTCCTACGAGCAGTACTTC. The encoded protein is CASSMGSSYEQYF.

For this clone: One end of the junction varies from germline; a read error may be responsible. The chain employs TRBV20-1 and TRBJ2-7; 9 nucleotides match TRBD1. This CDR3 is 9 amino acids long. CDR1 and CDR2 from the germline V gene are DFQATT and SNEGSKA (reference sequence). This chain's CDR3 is CSVGTGRDF. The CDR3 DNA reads TGCAGTGTGGGGACAGGGAGGGACTTC.

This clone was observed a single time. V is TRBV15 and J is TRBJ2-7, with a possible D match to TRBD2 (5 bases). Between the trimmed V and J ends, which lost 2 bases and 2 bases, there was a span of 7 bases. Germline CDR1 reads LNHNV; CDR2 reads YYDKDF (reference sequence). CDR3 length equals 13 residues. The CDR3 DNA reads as TGTGCCACCAGCAGAAAGGGAGCCTACGAGCAGTACTTC. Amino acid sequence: CATSRKGAYEQYF.

In DNA, the CDR3 is TGTGCCAGCAGCCGAGACGAGGTAAATGAGCAGTTCTTC. Translated: CASSRDEVNEQFF. The V gene is TRBV4-2, the J gene TRBJ2-1; no reliable D call. The germline V gene has CDR1 LGHNA and CDR2 YNFKEQ. V lost 4 bases to trimming and J lost 7 bases, with 11 bases between them. CDR3 length: 13 amino acids.

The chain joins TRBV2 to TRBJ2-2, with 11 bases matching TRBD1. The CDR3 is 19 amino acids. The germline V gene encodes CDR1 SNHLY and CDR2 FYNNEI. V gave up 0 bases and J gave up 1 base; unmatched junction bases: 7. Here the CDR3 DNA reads TGTGCCAGCAGTGAAGCGCTTCGGGACAGGGGGTTGAACACCGGGGAGCTGTTTTTT. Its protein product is CASSEALRDRGLNTGELFF.

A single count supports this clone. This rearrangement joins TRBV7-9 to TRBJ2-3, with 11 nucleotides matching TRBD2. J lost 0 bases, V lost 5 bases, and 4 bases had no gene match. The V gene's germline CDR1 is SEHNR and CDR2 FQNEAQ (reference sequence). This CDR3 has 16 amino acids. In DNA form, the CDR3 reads TGTGCCAGCAGCCCGGGGACTAGCGGTAGCACAGATACGCAGTATTTT. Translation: CASSPGTSGSTDTQYF. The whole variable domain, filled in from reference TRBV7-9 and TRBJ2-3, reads DTGVSQNPRHKITKRGQNVTFRCDPISEHNRLYWYRQTLGQGPEFLTYFQNEAQLEKSRLLSDRFSAERPKGSFSTLEIQRTEQGDSAMYLCASSPGTSGSTDTQYFGPGTRLTVL.

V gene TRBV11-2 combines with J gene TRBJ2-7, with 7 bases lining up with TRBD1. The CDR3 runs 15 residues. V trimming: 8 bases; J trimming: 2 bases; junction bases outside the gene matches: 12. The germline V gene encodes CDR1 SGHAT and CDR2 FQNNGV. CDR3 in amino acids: CASGKVTGQTYEQYF. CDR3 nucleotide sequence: TGTGCCAGCGGTAAAGTTACGGGACAGACCTACGAGCAGTACTTC. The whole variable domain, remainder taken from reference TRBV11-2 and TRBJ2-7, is EAGVAQSPRYKIIEKRQSVAFWCNPISGHATLYWYQQILGQGPKLLIQFQNNGVVDDSQLPKDRFSAERLKGVDSTLKIQPAKLEDSAVYLCASGKVTGQTYEQYFGPGTRLTVT.

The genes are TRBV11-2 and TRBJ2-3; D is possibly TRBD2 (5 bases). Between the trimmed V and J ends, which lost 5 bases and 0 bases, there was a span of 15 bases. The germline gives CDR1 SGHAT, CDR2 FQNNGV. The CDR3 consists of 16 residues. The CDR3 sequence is CASSPVGGYSTDTQYF. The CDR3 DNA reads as TGTGCCAGCAGCCCCGTCGGCGGGTATAGCACAGATACGCAGTATTTT.

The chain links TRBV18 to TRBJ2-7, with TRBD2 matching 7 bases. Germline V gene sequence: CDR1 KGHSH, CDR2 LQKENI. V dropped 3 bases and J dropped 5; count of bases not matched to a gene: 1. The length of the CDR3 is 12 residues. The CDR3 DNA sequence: TGTGCCAGCTCACCCCTAGCGGACGAGCAGTACTTC. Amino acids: CASSPLADEQYF. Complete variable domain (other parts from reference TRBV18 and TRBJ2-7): NAGVMQNPRHLVRRRGQEARLRCSPMKGHSHVYWYRQLPEEGLKFMVYLQKENIIDESGMPKERFSAEFPKEGPSILRIQQVVRGDSAAYFCASSPLADEQYFGPGTRLTVT.

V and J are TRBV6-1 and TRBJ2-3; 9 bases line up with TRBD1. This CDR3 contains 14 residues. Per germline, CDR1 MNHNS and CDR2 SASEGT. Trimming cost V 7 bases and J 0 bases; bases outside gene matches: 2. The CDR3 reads CASNRGLSTDTQYF. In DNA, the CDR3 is TGTGCCAGCAACAGGGGGCTGAGCACAGATACGCAGTATTTT.

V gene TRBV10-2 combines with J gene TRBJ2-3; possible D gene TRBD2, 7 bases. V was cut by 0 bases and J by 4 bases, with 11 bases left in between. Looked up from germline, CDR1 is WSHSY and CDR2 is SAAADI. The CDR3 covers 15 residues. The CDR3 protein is CASSESQGRADTQYF. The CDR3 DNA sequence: TGCGCCAGCAGTGAGTCGCAGGGGAGGGCAGATACGCAGTATTTT.

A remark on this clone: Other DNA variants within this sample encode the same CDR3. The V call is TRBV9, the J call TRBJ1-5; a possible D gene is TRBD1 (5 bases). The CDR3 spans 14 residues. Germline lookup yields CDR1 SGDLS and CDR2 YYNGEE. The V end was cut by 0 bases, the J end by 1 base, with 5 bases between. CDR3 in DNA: TGTGCCAGCAGCGTAGGGGGCAGCAATCAGCCCCAGCATTTT. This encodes CASSVGGSNQPQHF.

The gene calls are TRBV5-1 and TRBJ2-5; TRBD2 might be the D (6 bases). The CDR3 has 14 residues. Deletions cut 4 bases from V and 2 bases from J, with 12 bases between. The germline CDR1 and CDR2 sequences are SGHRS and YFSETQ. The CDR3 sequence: CASSRNSGQETQYF. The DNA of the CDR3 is TGCGCCAGCAGCCGAAATAGCGGACAAGAGACCCAGTACTTC.

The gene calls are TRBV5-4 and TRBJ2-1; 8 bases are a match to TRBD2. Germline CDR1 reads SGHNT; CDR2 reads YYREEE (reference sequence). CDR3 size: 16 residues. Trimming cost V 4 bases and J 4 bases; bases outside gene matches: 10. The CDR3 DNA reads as TGTGCCAGCAGCGCGGTAGGTAGCGGGGCTTACAATGAGCAGTTCTTC. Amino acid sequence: CASSAVGSGAYNEQFF.